The entry below gives a single T cell receptor beta chain sequence along with its context. V was shortened by 5 bases and J by 10 bases, with 14 bases between the two germline ends. The CDR3 spans 11 residues. CDR1 and CDR2 (germline): SQVTM, ANQGSEA. This entry comes from a study of blood T cells in healthy people across ages. The authors ran a second PCR of about 6 to 11 cycles using a sample-barcoded 5' primer and a J-beta primer mix. TCRdb analysed the 5' RACE reads with MiXCR anew, one entry per CDR3 protein. The table shows some 1.4 million distinct CDR3 sequences, with roughly 40% occurring only once.

This clonotype was sampled from a woman under 30 in good health. The sample taken for sequencing was blood. The chain is built from TRBV29-1 and TRBJ1-1, with D tentatively TRBD1 (5 bases). The CDR3 nucleotides read TGCAGCGTTTCAGGGAGGTGCGGAGCTTTCTTT. Translation gives CSVSGRCGAFF.